This T cell receptor (beta chain) was obtained from a study of identical twins. This clonotype occurred many times. All donors were healthy Caucasians. The CDR3 has 13 amino acids. Trimming pared 6 bases from V and 5 bases from J, leaving 10 bases between. Template switching added a universal primer binding site, and final cDNA carried unique molecular identifiers. Using its own MiXCR run on the 5' RACE reads, TCRdb lists one record per CDR3 protein. Among around 570,000 distinct CDR3 sequences listed, over 8.5% were seen once. These same data were also listed under a study on yellow fever vaccine responses in identical twins. Per that study: Twins reportedly had a vaccine T cell response that seemed partly convergent, partly personalized.

Sequenced sample: PBMCs. V and J are TRBV12-3 or TRBV12-4 and TRBJ2-2; D is uncertain. This receptor was obtained from a young woman in good health. The CDR3 bases are TGTGCCAGCAGGGCTAGGCAGACCGGGGAGCTGTTTTTT. Its protein is CASRARQTGELFF.